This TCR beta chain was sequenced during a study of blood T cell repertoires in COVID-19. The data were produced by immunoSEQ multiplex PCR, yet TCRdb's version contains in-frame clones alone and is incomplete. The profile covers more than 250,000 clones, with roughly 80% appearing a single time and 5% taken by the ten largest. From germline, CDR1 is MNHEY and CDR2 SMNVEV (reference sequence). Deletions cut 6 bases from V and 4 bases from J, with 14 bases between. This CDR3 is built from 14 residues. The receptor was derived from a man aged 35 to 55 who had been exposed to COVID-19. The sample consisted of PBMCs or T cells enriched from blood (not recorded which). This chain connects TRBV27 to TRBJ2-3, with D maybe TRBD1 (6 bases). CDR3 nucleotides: TGTGCCAGCAGCCTCAGGGGAGTCCCAGATACGCAGTATTTT. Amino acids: CASSLRGVPDTQYF.